The rows below give T cell receptor beta chains drawn from one sample of a study of CD8 T cells in Susac syndrome. Each CDR3 protein is one row after TCRdb ran MiXCR on the immunoSEQ multiplex PCR reads. The sample records roughly 200,000 distinct CDR3 sequences, about 94% being singletons. Sequenced input: CD4+ T cells from PBMCs. The receptors derive from a human donor with multiple sclerosis. The CDR3 runs from the conserved cysteine through the conserved F or W. A D gene is named only where the DNA matches it firmly. Only part of the rows carry a size: once, few, many, or a class if the clone is expanded.

D	V	size	J	CDR3	DNA
-	TRBV4-3	-	TRBJ2-1	CASSQYQASASRNEQFF	TGCGCCAGCAGCCAATATCAGGCCAGCGCTAGCCGCAATGAGCAGTTCTTC
TRBD1	TRBV3-1	-	TRBJ2-5	CASSARTGETQYF	TGTGCCAGCAGCGCCCGGACAGGGGAGACCCAGTACTTC
TRBD1	TRBV29-1	-	TRBJ1-2	CSVEDWDSSRHGYTF	TGCAGCGTTGAAGACTGGGACAGTTCCCGACATGGCTACACCTTC
-	TRBV3-1	once	TRBJ1-4	CASSRGRFEKLFF	TGTGCCAGCAGCAGGGGACGGTTTGAAAAACTGTTTTTT
TRBD2	TRBV20-1	-	TRBJ2-3	CSASDFVSGGGDTQYF	TGCAGTGCTAGCGACTTTGTTAGCGGGGGGGGCGATACGCAGTATTTT
-	TRBV20-1	-	TRBJ1-2	CSAQANFDGYTF	TGCAGTGCCCAGGCGAATTTCGATGGCTACACCTTC
TRBD1	TRBV3-1	-	TRBJ1-6	CASTRDRGSPSPLHF	TGTGCCAGCACCCGGGACAGGGGATCCCCCTCACCCCTCCACTTT
-	TRBV29-1	-	TRBJ2-3	CSAGGGENTDTQYF	TGCAGCGCCGGAGGGGGGGAGAACACAGATACGCAGTATTTT
-	TRBV2	-	TRBJ1-1	CASTVNTEAFF	TGTGCCAGCACCGTGAACACTGAAGCTTTCTTT
TRBD1	TRBV7-2	-	TRBJ1-6	CASSRVLGLQGGYNSPLHF	TGTGCCAGCAGCCGCGTCCTTGGCTTACAGGGGGGCTATAATTCACCCCTCCACTTT
-	TRBV7-2	-	TRBJ2-1	CASSLAGTYNEQFF	TGTGCCAGCAGCCTCGCGGGAACCTACAATGAGCAGTTCTTC
-	TRBV29-1	-	TRBJ2-3	CSMQGAGGNTDTQYF	TGCAGCATGCAGGGGGCGGGGGGAAACACAGATACGCAGTATTTT
-	TRBV29-1	-	TRBJ2-5	CSVRGLGGETQYF	TGCAGCGTTAGGGGCCTGGGTGGGGAGACCCAGTACTTC
TRBD1	TRBV6-1	-	TRBJ2-2	CASSEAQGDTGELFF	TGTGCCAGCAGTGAAGCACAGGGGGACACCGGGGAGCTGTTTTTT
TRBD2	TRBV6-5	-	TRBJ2-1	CASSFRLAGLSYNEQFF	TGTGCCAGCAGTTTCCGACTAGCGGGGCTCTCCTACAATGAGCAGTTCTTC
TRBD1	TRBV5-6	-	TRBJ2-7	CASSSGTAYEQYF	TGTGCCAGCAGCTCGGGGACAGCCTACGAGCAGTACTTC
-	TRBV30	-	TRBJ1-1	CAWTTGNTEAFF	TGTGCCTGGACTACAGGGAACACTGAAGCTTTCTTT
-	TRBV27	once	TRBJ2-7	CASSLSGGGEQYF	TGTGCCAGCAGTTTATCTGGGGGAGGCGAGCAGTACTTC
-	TRBV28	-	TRBJ2-1	CASSLSHNEQFF	TGTGCCAGCAGTCTATCACACAATGAGCAGTTCTTC
-	TRBV2	-	TRBJ2-3	CASSDSDTQYF	TGTGCCAGCAGCGATTCGGATACGCAGTATTTT
-	TRBV9	-	TRBJ2-1	CASSVARDTGQFF	TGTGCCAGCAGCGTAGCCAGGGATACGGGGCAGTTCTTC
TRBD1	TRBV20-1	-	TRBJ1-5	CSARDRDRGEPQHF	TGCAGTGCTAGAGATCGGGACAGGGGCGAGCCCCAGCATTTT
-	TRBV2	-	TRBJ1-6	CASRGGGVGPLHF	TGTGCCAGCCGGGGTGGAGGGGTAGGGCCCCTCCACTTT
-	TRBV29-1	-	TRBJ1-5	CRVAGVSNQPQHF	TGCAGGGTAGCAGGGGTGAGCAATCAGCCCCAGCATTTT
-	TRBV19	-	TRBJ2-1	CASSMKAPHEQFF	TGTGCCAGTAGTATGAAAGCTCCCCATGAGCAGTTCTTC
-	TRBV20-1	-	TRBJ2-5	CSALVRMGETQYF	TGCAGTGCCCTGGTTAGGATGGGGGAGACCCAGTACTTC
TRBD1	TRBV4-3	-	TRBJ1-1	CASSQDQGGNTEAFF	TGCGCCAGCAGCCAAGATCAGGGGGGAAACACTGAAGCTTTCTTT
-	TRBV30	-	TRBJ1-1	CAWSDRYTEVFF	TGTGCCTGGAGCGACAGGTACACTGAAGTTTTCTTT
TRBD2	TRBV9	-	TRBJ2-1	CASSVSGGALNNEQFF	TGTGCCAGCAGCGTAAGCGGGGGGGCCCTTAACAATGAGCAGTTCTTC
TRBD2	TRBV9	-	TRBJ2-3	CASSVATSKGLAALTDTQYF	TGTGCCAGCAGCGTAGCTACTTCGAAGGGACTAGCGGCCCTCACAGATACGCAGTATTTT
-	TRBV18	-	TRBJ1-1	CASSPVGGSNTEAFF	TGTGCCAGCTCACCGGTAGGAGGGTCGAACACTGAAGCTTTCTTT
TRBD2	TRBV5-4	-	TRBJ2-1	CASSLAGGPGNEQFF	TGTGCCAGCAGCTTGGCGGGGGGGCCGGGCAATGAGCAGTTCTTC
TRBD1	TRBV11-1	-	TRBJ2-7	CASSLRDRATYEQYF	TGTGCCAGCAGCCTCCGGGACAGGGCAACCTACGAGCAGTACTTC
TRBD1	TRBV2	-	TRBJ1-1	CASSETGGGTEAFF	TGTGCCAGCAGTGAGACAGGGGGCGGCACTGAAGCTTTCTTT
TRBD1	TRBV7-9	-	TRBJ2-4	CASSLGQGEAKNIQYF	TGTGCCAGCAGCCTCGGACAGGGGGAAGCCAAAAACATTCAGTACTTC
-	TRBV29-1	-	TRBJ1-2	CGVGTKGVGFGYTF	TGCGGCGTTGGAACGAAGGGAGTAGGTTTTGGCTACACCTTC
-	TRBV27	-	TRBJ2-3	CASSLSWRDTQYF	TGTGCCAGCAGTTTATCTTGGAGAGATACGCAGTATTTT
TRBD1	TRBV11-1	-	TRBJ2-1	CASSLLGSRDRVIHNEQFF	TGTGCCAGCAGCTTACTGGGTTCGAGGGACAGGGTCATCCACAATGAGCAGTTCTTC
-	TRBV29-1	-	TRBJ2-3	CSVKGTSTDTQYF	TGCAGCGTAAAGGGCACATCCACAGATACGCAGTATTTT
TRBD2	TRBV9	-	TRBJ2-1	CASSVGASGYNEQFF	TGTGCCAGCAGCGTAGGGGCTAGCGGGTACAATGAGCAGTTCTTC
-	TRBV3-1	-	TRBJ2-1	CASSRGFDEQFF	TGTGCCAGCAGCCGGGGCTTTGATGAGCAGTTCTTC
TRBD1	TRBV29-1	-	TRBJ1-2	CSALLFRDRNYGYTF	TGCAGCGCACTCCTCTTTCGGGACAGGAACTATGGCTACACCTTC